These 5 T cell receptor beta chains originate from one sample sequenced in a study of CD8+CD57+ T cells in acquired aplastic anemia. Genomic DNA acted as the template from which TCR beta VDJ combination and CDR3 sequence profiling were carried out. Using its own MiXCR run on the reads, TCRdb lists one record per CDR3 protein. The sample carries 150,000 to 200,000 distinct CDR3 sequences, around 60% recorded once. Sequenced sample: sorted CD4+, CD8+, or CD8+CD57+ T cells (not recorded which) from PBMCs. Receptors originate from a human donor in good health.

The count of this clonotype is one. The chain joins TRBV5-1 to TRBJ2-5; no reliable D call. CDR1 is SGHRS and CDR2 is YFSETQ in the germline V gene. CDR3 length: 13 amino acids. Trimming shortened V by 1 base and J by 2 bases, and 6 bases separated the two germline ends. The CDR3 sequence: CASSLTEQETQYF. In DNA form, the CDR3 reads TGCGCCAGCAGCTTGACAGAACAAGAGACCCAGTACTTC. Together with reference TRBV5-1 and TRBJ2-5, the CDR3 gives the full variable domain: KAGVTQTPRYLIKTRGQQVTLSCSPISGHRSVSWYQQTPGQGLQFLFEYFSETQRNKGNFPGRFSGRQFSNSRSEMNVSTLELGDSALYLCASSLTEQETQYFGPGTRLLVL.

The sample holds one count of this clonotype. The chain employs TRBV7-2 and TRBJ1-5; the D is unclear. CDR3 length: 15 residues. The V end lost 1 base, the J end lost 5 bases, and 12 bases lay between the germline ends. Germline CDR1 SGHTA, CDR2 FQGNSA. CDR3 amino acids: CASSLVRAGYQPQHF. CDR3 DNA sequence: TGTGCCAGCAGCTTAGTACGGGCAGGATATCAGCCCCAGCATTTT.

This clonotype has ten or more counts. The chain uses TRBV24-1 and TRBJ2-1; tentatively, D is TRBD2 (6 bases). From germline, CDR1 is KGHDR and CDR2 SFDVKD. The CDR3 has 15 amino acids. Deletions cut 4 bases from V and 0 bases from J, with 9 bases between. This chain's CDR3 is CATSEKTSSYNEQFF. CDR3 coding DNA: TGTGCCACCAGTGAAAAGACTAGCTCCTACAATGAGCAGTTCTTC.

The chain couples TRBV5-1 to TRBJ2-7; D may be TRBD1 (5 bases). CDR3 length: 13 amino acids. Germline CDR1 reads SGHRS; CDR2 reads YFSETQ. Trimming took off 0 bases at V and 2 bases at J, with 6 bases between the two ends. The CDR3 nucleotides read TGCGCCAGCAGCTTGGAGGGGACCTACGAGCAGTACTTC. Protein sequence: CASSLEGTYEQYF.

The sample holds one count of this clonotype. The gene calls are TRBV24-1 and TRBJ2-7, with 12 bases lining up with TRBD2. There are 16 residues in the CDR3. The J segment lost 3 bases and the V segment lost 3 bases, leaving 5 bases of the junction unmatched. The V gene's germline CDR1 is KGHDR and CDR2 SFDVKD. The CDR3 is CATSDGLAGGFYEQYF. The CDR3 DNA reads TGTGCCACCAGTGATGGCCTAGCGGGAGGGTTCTACGAGCAGTACTTC.